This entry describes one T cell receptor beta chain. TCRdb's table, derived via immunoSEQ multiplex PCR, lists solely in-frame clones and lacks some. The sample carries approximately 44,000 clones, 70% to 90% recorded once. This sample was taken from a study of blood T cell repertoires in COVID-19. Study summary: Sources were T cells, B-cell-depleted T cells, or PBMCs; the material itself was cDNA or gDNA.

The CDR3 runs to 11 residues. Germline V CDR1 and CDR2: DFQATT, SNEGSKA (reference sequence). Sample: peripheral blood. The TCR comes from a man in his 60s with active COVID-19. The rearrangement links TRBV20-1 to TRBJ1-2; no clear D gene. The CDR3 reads CKPEINYGYTF. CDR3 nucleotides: TGCAAACCTGAGATAAACTATGGCTACACCTTC.